This record concerns one TCR beta chain sequence. These data belong to a study of OX40 agonist ivuxolimab in advanced cancers. For the study at large: 30% to 40% of patients had received prior checkpoint inhibitor therapy.

Enrollment shut out patients with autoimmune disease history or systemic immunosuppression. The CDR3 length is 13 residues. Germline CDR1 LNHDA, CDR2 SQIVND (reference sequence). Losses at the gene ends were 10 bases for V and 3 bases for J; bases not matched to a gene: 4. TCRdb's table, derived via immunoSEQ multiplex PCR, lists solely in-frame clones and lacks some. Of under 70,000 clones detected, roughly 90% appear once; the ten largest clones hold 0.62%. The TCR sequence derives from an adult with an advanced solid tumor such as melanoma, head and neck, liver or kidney cancer. This specimen was CD4+ or CD8+ T cells sorted from blood, taken in a trial of the OX40 agonist ivuxolimab. The V and J genes are TRBV19 and TRBJ1-4; 8 nucleotides align to TRBD1. Here the CDR3 DNA reads TGTGCCATCCAGGGGGCGGCTAATGAAAAACTGTTTTTT. As protein: CAIQGAANEKLFF.